The next 28 T cell receptor beta chains were all read from a single sample in a study of blood T cells in healthy people across ages (dated by TCRdb to about 2015). The library was produced with 5' RACE. The reads were generated on an Illumina HiSeq 2500. A second PCR of 7 to 11 cycles was performed with a sample-barcoded 5' primer and a J-beta primer mix. TCRdb trimmed public reads at Q25 via fastp, called clones via MiXCR and kept in-frame beta chains. A single entry per CDR3 protein holds the most common genes and DNA from its merged rows. This sample has about 640,000 distinct CDR3 sequences in its table, and 58% of those were observed once. The ten largest account for more than 35% of the sample. Sample: blood. The receptors were sampled from a man in his 60s in good health.

The rearrangement uses TRBV5-1 and TRBJ2-3; 7 positions agree with TRBD2. This CDR3 spans 14 amino acids. V lost 1 base and J lost 4; bases outside the gene matches: 3. Germline V gene data show CDR1 as SGHRS and CDR2 as YFSETQ. CDR3 nucleotides: TGCGCCAGCAGCTTGAGCGGGGTCTCAGATACGCAGTATTTT. It translates to CASSLSGVSDTQYF.

This clonotype was found once. The rearrangement joins TRBV4-1 to TRBJ1-1; D is possibly TRBD1 (6 bases). This CDR3 has 15 residues. Germline CDR1 is MGHRA and CDR2 is YSYEKL. The V end was cut by 0 bases, the J end by 5 bases, with 13 bases between. The CDR3 here is CASSQDGGAETEAFF. The DNA of the CDR3 is TGCGCCAGCAGCCAAGACGGGGGGGCGGAGACTGAAGCTTTCTTT.

This clonotype was counted a few times. The chain carries TRBV20-1 and TRBJ2-4; D is ambiguous. With 3 bases removed from V and 0 bases from J, the gap between germline ends came to 9 bases. This CDR3 has 14 amino acids. Germline V lookup: CDR1 DFQATT, CDR2 SNEGSKA (reference sequence). The CDR3 DNA reads TGCAGTGCTAGCGCGTCTCTAGCCAAAAACATTCAGTACTTC. It translates to CSASASLAKNIQYF.

The J gene is TRBJ1-1, the V gene TRBV7-8, with 7 bases fitting TRBD1. This CDR3 is 15 amino acids long. CDR1 and CDR2 (germline): SGHVS, FQNEAQ. J was trimmed by 0 bases and V by 5 bases; bases with no gene match: 6. CDR3 nucleotide sequence: TGTGCCAGCAGCGCGGAAGGGGGCCTGAACACTGAAGCTTTCTTT. As protein: CASSAEGGLNTEAFF.

This clonotype was found once. V usage is TRBV20-1 and J usage is TRBJ1-2; D is unclear. CDR1 and CDR2 from the germline V gene are DFQATT and SNEGSKA (reference sequence). Between the trimmed V and J ends, which lost 1 base and 5 bases, there was a span of 11 bases. The CDR3 covers 13 residues. The CDR3 protein is CSARGQVFYGYTF. The CDR3 region has the DNA TGCAGTGCTAGAGGGCAGGTATTTTATGGCTACACCTTC.

The chain uses TRBV20-1 and TRBJ1-1; no clear D. CDR1 DFQATT and CDR2 SNEGSKA come from the germline V gene (reference sequence). Trimming pared 6 bases from V and 1 base from J, leaving 9 bases between. The CDR3 is 12 amino acids. DNA of the CDR3: TGCAGTGCCCTTGAGGGGAACACTGAAGCTTTCTTT. Translating gives CSALEGNTEAFF.

The chain combines TRBV20-1 with TRBJ2-3, with TRBD1 identical over 7 bases. CDR1 is DFQATT, CDR2 SNEGSKA, per germline (reference sequence). V was pared by 1 base and J by 5 bases, with 3 bases of the junction left unmatched. CDR3 size: 13 residues. CDR3 sequence: CSARVGGEDTQYF. In nucleotides, the CDR3 is TGCAGTGCTAGAGTAGGGGGCGAAGATACGCAGTATTTT.

This rearrangement joins TRBV27 to TRBJ2-1, with 8 bases matching TRBD1. The V segment lost 5 bases and the J segment 2 bases; nucleotides outside the gene matches: 8. The CDR3 extends over 16 amino acids. Looked up from germline, CDR1 is MNHEY and CDR2 is SMNVEV (reference sequence). This chain's CDR3 is CASSAGQGAPYNEQFF. Written as DNA, the CDR3 is TGTGCCAGCAGTGCCGGACAGGGAGCCCCCTACAATGAGCAGTTCTTC.

This clonotype came up a few times. A junction boundary mismatches the germline segment, possibly from a read error. The rearrangement joins TRBV18 to TRBJ1-6, with D possibly being TRBD1 (5 bases). CDR3 length equals 15 residues. CDR1 and CDR2 from the germline V gene are KGHSH and LQKENI. As DNA, the CDR3 is TGTGCTAGCTCACCACCGAGATCAGGGAATTCACCCCTCCACTTT. Translated, it gives CASSPPRSGNSPLHF.

The V gene is TRBV7-9, the J gene TRBJ2-3; D gene unclear. Trimming took off 6 bases at V and 6 bases at J, with 10 bases between the two ends. Germline V gene data show CDR1 as SEHNR and CDR2 as FQNEAQ (reference sequence). The length of the CDR3 is 12 residues. CDR3 bases: TGTGCCAGCAGTCCCAGTCGGGATACGCAGTATTTT. Protein product: CASSPSRDTQYF.

The chain is built from TRBV3-1 and TRBJ1-5; D is unresolved. Germline CDR1 reads LGHDT; CDR2 reads YNNKEL (reference sequence). The ends were cut back, 6 bases at V and 4 bases at J, with 10 bases in the middle. CDR3 length: 13 amino acids. The CDR3 protein is CASSLGFNQPQHF. As DNA, the CDR3 is TGTGCCAGCAGTCTGGGGTTTAATCAGCCCCAGCATTTT.

This clonotype was counted ten times or more. V is TRBV3-1 and J is TRBJ2-1, with 9 bases aligning to TRBD2. Germline V gene data show CDR1 as LGHDT and CDR2 as YNNKEL (reference sequence). The CDR3 loop spans 17 amino acids. V shed 0 bases, J shed 4 bases, and the junction held 7 bases outside the gene matches. This chain's CDR3 is CASSQDLAGMGYNEQFF. CDR3 nucleotide sequence: TGTGCCAGCAGCCAAGACCTAGCGGGGATGGGGTACAATGAGCAGTTCTTC.

The chain recombines TRBV18 with TRBJ2-1; no reliable D call. The CDR3 is 15 residues long. Trimming took off 1 base at V and 7 bases at J, with 14 bases between the two ends. The V gene's germline CDR1 is KGHSH and CDR2 LQKENI. The CDR3, as DNA: TGTGCCAGCTCACCACTGACAAGCCGCGTTAATGAGCAGTTCTTC. As protein: CASSPLTSRVNEQFF.

V usage is TRBV21-1 and J usage is TRBJ1-2; no check of the table's D call, TRBD1, against the DNA was made. TRBV21-1 is listed as a pseudogene. This CDR3 has 19 residues. The CDR3 DNA reads as TGTGCCAGCAGCAACCCTGAGAGGGGGGACAGGGGGCCCCAATGGGGCTACACCTTC. Encoded protein: CASSNPERGDRGPQWGYTF.

This clonotype was seen just once. The chain joins TRBV6-4 to TRBJ2-1; D perhaps matches TRBD1 (6 bases). In germline, CDR1 is MRHNA, CDR2 SNTAGT. This CDR3 region has 12 residues. V was clipped by 8 bases and J by 1 base, with 6 bases between them. The CDR3 here is CASQGSYNEQFF. The CDR3 DNA follows: TGTGCCAGCCAGGGGTCCTACAATGAGCAGTTCTTC.

This chain connects TRBV20-1 to TRBJ2-1, with D perhaps matching TRBD2 (6 bases). The CDR3 is made up of 15 amino acids. Germline values: CDR1 DFQATT, CDR2 SNEGSKA (reference sequence). Trimming shortened V by 0 bases and J by 5 bases, and 14 bases separated the two germline ends. The CDR3 nucleotides are TGCAGTGCTAGAGATACGGGGGACTGGAACAATGAGCAGTTCTTC. As protein: CSARDTGDWNNEQFF.

The genes are TRBV28 and TRBJ1-2, with 10 bases lining up with TRBD1. The CDR3 is 14 residues long. Germline loops: CDR1 MDHEN, CDR2 SYDVKM. The J segment lost 4 bases and the V segment lost 5 bases, leaving 4 bases of the junction unmatched. The CDR3: CASSRDRGGYGYTF. As DNA, the CDR3 is TGTGCCAGCAGTAGGGACAGGGGAGGCTATGGCTACACCTTC.

The chain employs TRBV5-1 and TRBJ2-7, with a possible D match to TRBD1 (6 bases). Trimming stripped 2 bases from V and 2 bases from J, with 14 bases between. The CDR3 runs to 15 residues. In germline, CDR1 is SGHRS, CDR2 YFSETQ. The CDR3 loop reads CASSLGPSGAYEQYF. The CDR3 DNA reads TGCGCCAGCAGCTTAGGCCCCTCAGGGGCCTACGAGCAGTACTTC.

V usage is TRBV20-1 and J usage is TRBJ1-1, with D maybe TRBD1 (5 bases). The germline gives CDR1 DFQATT, CDR2 SNEGSKA (reference sequence). The V end lost 0 bases, the J end lost 0 bases, and 11 bases lay between the germline ends. This CDR3 is 15 amino acids long. The CDR3 nucleotides read TGCAGTGCTAGAGATTTTCAGGGTTTGAACACTGAAGCTTTCTTT. It encodes CSARDFQGLNTEAFF.

The CDR3 nucleotides are TGTGCTAGCCAGGGACAGGGGTTCTACGAGCAGTACTTC. This codes for CASQGQGFYEQYF. The rearrangement links TRBV7-9 to TRBJ2-5, with TRBD1 matching 10 bases. Judging by the DNA end, TRBJ2-7 fits better; the J call may be wrong. This CDR3 is built from 13 residues. Looked up from germline, CDR1 is SEHNR and CDR2 is FQNEAQ (reference sequence).

The V gene is TRBV19, the J gene TRBJ2-5; tentatively, D is TRBD2 (7 bases). The CDR3 covers 13 residues. Germline V gene lookup returns CDR1 LNHDA and CDR2 SQIVND (reference sequence). CDR3 sequence: CATSGTKQETQYF. CDR3 DNA sequence: TGTGCTACCAGCGGGACAAAACAAGAGACCCAGTACTTC.

This chain connects TRBV5-5 to TRBJ2-1; TRBD2 aligns across 13 bases. CDR3 size: 15 residues. Per the germline V gene, CDR1 is SGHKS and CDR2 is YYEKEE (reference sequence). The ends lost 7 bases at V and 6 bases at J; junction bases unmatched: 7. This chain's CDR3 is CASYQLAGGPNEQFF. CDR3 coding DNA: TGTGCCAGCTACCAACTAGCGGGGGGGCCCAATGAGCAGTTCTTC.

With respect to this clonotype: A read error may explain this, as a much larger clone is one base away. The chain combines TRBV6-5 with TRBJ1-2; D is perhaps TRBD1 (5 bases). Germline values: CDR1 MNHEY, CDR2 SVGAGI. CDR3 size: 14 residues. Trimming stripped 7 bases from V and 8 bases from J, with 20 bases between. The CDR3 nucleotides read TGTGCCAGCAATTCCAGGGCCCTAGGGGAGGGCTACACCTTC. It codes for CASNSRALGEGYTF.

The chain uses TRBV20-1 and TRBJ2-5, with D perhaps TRBD2 (6 bases). V shed 1 base and J shed 1 base, with 13 bases lying between them. This CDR3 comprises 15 residues. Germline V gene sequence: CDR1 DFQATT, CDR2 SNEGSKA (reference sequence). The CDR3 DNA reads as TGCAGTGCTAGAGCCCCAGTAGCGGCCCAAGAGACCCAGTACTTC. Translation: CSARAPVAAQETQYF.

The gene calls are TRBV20-1 and TRBJ2-5; TRBD2 matches at 8 bases. The CDR3 contains 15 residues. The V gene's germline CDR1 is DFQATT and CDR2 SNEGSKA (reference sequence). V trimming: 6 bases; J trimming: 0 bases; junction bases outside the gene matches: 9. As DNA, the CDR3 is TGCAGTGCCAGAAGGGTGCGGGGGGACCAAGAGACCCAGTACTTC. It is translated as CSARRVRGDQETQYF.

V usage is TRBV27 and J usage is TRBJ2-1; tentatively, D is TRBD2 (5 bases). CDR1 is MNHEY and CDR2 is SMNVEV in the germline V gene (reference sequence). This CDR3 spans 12 amino acids. Trimming stripped 3 bases from V and 7 bases from J, with 7 bases between. CDR3 loop: CASSFPGNEQFF. CDR3 DNA: TGTGCCAGCAGTTTCCCGGGGAATGAGCAGTTCTTC.

The chain couples TRBV12-3 or TRBV12-4 to TRBJ2-3; a possible D gene is TRBD1 (5 bases). Trimming cost V 6 bases and J 1 base, with 14 bases left between them. The CDR3 length is 15 residues. CDR3 bases: TGTGCCAGCAGGCAACAGGTGTCGGGCACAGATACGCAGTATTTT. Its protein product is CASRQQVSGTDTQYF.

This clonotype was detected a few times. This chain uses TRBV27 with TRBJ1-2; TRBD1 matches at 9 bases. Germline values: CDR1 MNHEY, CDR2 SMNVEV (reference sequence). There are 16 residues in the CDR3. V shed 3 bases, J shed 2 bases, and the junction held 7 bases outside the gene matches. As DNA, the CDR3 is TGTGCCAGCAGTTTCACAGGGGGCGCGGGAAACTATGGCTACACCTTC. As protein: CASSFTGGAGNYGYTF.